The 2 T cell receptor beta chains below come from one sample, sequenced in a study of identical twins. MiXCR was run by TCRdb on the 5' RACE reads, yielding one entry per CDR3 protein. Altogether some 690,000 distinct CDR3 sequences are present, about 20% being singletons, with the ten largest covering 4.3%. Separately, the same data were catalogued under a study of T cells expressing NK-cell markers.

The specimen was PBMCs. The receptor set was obtained from a woman in her late teens or twenties in good health.

This clonotype was seen a few times. This rearrangement joins TRBV10-3 to TRBJ2-7, with D hard to call. CDR3 length: 14 amino acids. Germline V lookup: CDR1 ENHRY, CDR2 SYGVKD. Deletions cut 1 base from V and 2 bases from J, with 9 bases between. CDR3 sequence: CAISELARAYEQYF. The DNA of the CDR3 is TGTGCCATCAGTGAGTTGGCACGTGCCTACGAGCAGTACTTC.

This clonotype occurred many times. The genes are TRBV6-1 and TRBJ2-2; D call uncertain. CDR3 length equals 13 residues. Trimming removed 8 bases from V and 2 bases from J, with 9 bases in between. Germline CDR1 and CDR2: MNHNS and SASEGT. CDR3: CASSPTNTGELFF. The CDR3 coding sequence is TGTGCCAGCTCGCCCACCAACACCGGGGAGCTGTTTTTT.